The 10 T cell receptor beta chains given below trace back to one sample, sequenced in a study of CD8 T cells in Susac syndrome. RNA totalling 0.5 to 1 ug underwent reverse transcription with random hexamers. TCRdb re-analysed the immunoSEQ multiplex PCR reads in MiXCR, keeping a single row per CDR3 protein. The sample carries about 200,000 distinct CDR3 sequences, 90% to 96% recorded once. The specimen sequenced was CD4+ T cells from PBMCs. The receptors were sampled from a human donor with multiple sclerosis.

The J gene is TRBJ1-1, the V gene TRBV10-3; D call uncertain. The CDR3 sequence is 14 residues long. Germline lookup yields CDR1 ENHRY and CDR2 SYGVKD. V gave up 3 bases and J gave up 3 bases, with 11 bases separating them. In nucleotides, the CDR3 is TGTGCCATCAGTGAACGGGGAAGGGACACTGAAGCTTTCTTT. Its protein product is CAISERGRDTEAFF.

The rearrangement links TRBV12-3 or TRBV12-4 to TRBJ1-6; no definite D call. CDR3 length: 16 amino acids. Trimming shortened V by 0 bases and J by 2 bases, and 8 bases separated the two germline ends. The CDR3, as DNA: TGTGCCAGCAGTTTAGCGCGCCCCACCTATAATTCACCCCTCCACTTT. Its translation is CASSLARPTYNSPLHF.

The chain combines TRBV15 with TRBJ2-7, with 8 bases fitting TRBD1. After removal of 5 bases from V and 7 bases from J, the junction contained 22 bases not matched to a gene. The CDR3 length is 18 residues. CDR1 and CDR2 from the germline V gene are LNHNV and YYDKDF (reference sequence). In DNA form, the CDR3 reads TGTGCCACCAGCGGCAGAGAATTTGGACAGGGTCTTCTAAGGGAGCAGTACTTC. Translated: CATSGREFGQGLLREQYF.

The chain links TRBV7-9 to TRBJ2-1; 7 positions match TRBD1. The CDR3 totals 19 residues. Germline CDR1 and CDR2: SEHNR and FQNEAQ (reference sequence). The trim removed 5 bases at V and 0 bases at J, leaving 16 bases unmatched. As DNA, the CDR3 is TGTGCCAGCAGCCCTAGACCCGGGACAGTCAAGAGCTCCTACAATGAGCAGTTCTTC. As protein: CASSPRPGTVKSSYNEQFF.

The chain has TRBV7-8 and TRBJ1-2; 9 bases align to TRBD1. J gave up 4 bases and V 6 bases, and 9 bases lay outside the gene matches. CDR1 is SGHVS, CDR2 FQNEAQ, per germline. This CDR3 has 15 amino acids. The CDR3: CASRETPGQGYGYTF. CDR3 DNA sequence: TGTGCCAGCAGAGAAACACCGGGACAGGGCTATGGCTACACCTTC. The full variable domain, its missing parts supplied by reference TRBV7-8 and TRBJ1-2, is GAGVSQSPRYKVAKRGQDVALRCDPISGHVSLFWYQQALGQGPEFLTYFQNEAQLDKSGLPSDRFFAERPEGSVSTLKIQRTQQEDSAVYLCASRETPGQGYGYTFGSGTRLTVV.

This clonotype was found once. The chain is built from TRBV7-9 and TRBJ1-1; 7 nucleotides agree with TRBD1. The CDR3 totals 14 residues. The germline CDR1 and CDR2 sequences are SEHNR and FQNEAQ (reference sequence). The V and J ends lost 4 bases and 5 bases, in that order; junction bases with no gene match: 7. The CDR3 nucleotides are TGTGCCAGCAGCTCAAACAGGGGAGGGACTGAAGCTTTCTTT. This translates into CASSSNRGGTEAFF.

The chain links TRBV18 to TRBJ2-3, with TRBD2 as a possible D gene (6 bases). V was cut by 2 bases and J by 6 bases, with 6 bases left in between. The CDR3 spans 12 residues. From germline, CDR1 is KGHSH and CDR2 LQKENI. The CDR3 protein is CASSPGGDTQYF. In DNA, the CDR3 is TGTGCCAGCTCACCAGGGGGGGATACGCAGTATTTT.

This chain uses TRBV29-1 with TRBJ2-6; D gene uncertain. Germline CDR1 is SQVTM and CDR2 is ANQGSEA. V shed 4 bases and J shed 1 base, with 5 bases lying between them. CDR3 length: 13 residues. CDR3 loop: CSVANSGANVLTF. The CDR3 coding sequence is TGCAGCGTTGCTAATTCTGGGGCCAACGTCCTGACTTTC. Complete variable domain (other parts from reference TRBV29-1 and TRBJ2-6): SAVISQKPSRDICQRGTSLTIQCQVDSQVTMMFWYRQQPGQSLTLIATANQGSEATYESGFVIDKFPISRPNLTFSTLTVSNMSPEDSSIYLCSVANSGANVLTFGAGSRLTVL.

The J gene is TRBJ2-1, the V gene TRBV2; tentatively, D is TRBD1 (6 bases). This CDR3 spans 12 amino acids. V gave up 8 bases and J gave up 7 bases, with 12 bases separating them. The germline gives CDR1 SNHLY, CDR2 FYNNEI. The CDR3: CASGQTINEQFF. CDR3 DNA: TGTGCCAGCGGACAGACGATTAATGAGCAGTTCTTC.

The sample holds one count of this clonotype. The genes are TRBV29-1 and TRBJ2-3, with a possible D match to TRBD1 (6 bases). V lost 1 base and J 4 bases, leaving 24 bases between the germline ends. The CDR3 has 18 amino acids. Germline CDR1 SQVTM, CDR2 ANQGSEA. The CDR3 sequence is CSVEVTRYRDRGADTQYF. DNA for the CDR3: TGCAGCGTTGAAGTAACGCGGTACAGGGACCGGGGCGCAGATACGCAGTATTTT.